The clone carrying this TCR beta chain was seen more than once but under ten times. Antigen unknown. The sample belongs to a study of T cell repertoires in cytomegalovirus infection. Notes on the study in general: Carriers of CMV plus the relevant HLA were identified by cumulative public TCR beta family frequency.

TCRdb reprocessed the reads via MiXCR and lists one record per CDR3 protein. The data hold under 95,000 distinct CDR3 sequences, with about 45% observed a single time. Germline V gives CDR1 SEHNR, CDR2 FQNEAQ (reference sequence). CDR3 length: 14 amino acids. V dropped 8 bases and J dropped 4 bases, with 15 bases sitting between them. The sequence was obtained from a human donor in good health (CMV status not recorded). Some clones in this sample may be carry-over from other donors' samples. Sequencing used CD8+ T cells from cultured PBMCs, obtained from culture after CMV antigen stimulation. This chain joins TRBV7-9 and TRBJ2-1; D may be TRBD2 (6 bases). The CDR3 region is CASHRGNLYNEQFF. Here the CDR3 DNA reads TGTGCCAGCCATCGGGGGAACCTATACAATGAGCAGTTCTTC. Supplemented by reference TRBV7-9 and TRBJ2-1, the full variable domain reads DTGVSQNPRHKITKRGQNVTFRCDPISEHNRLYWYRQTLGQGPEFLTYFQNEAQLEKSRLLSDRFSAERPKGSFSTLEIQRTEQGDSAMYLCASHRGNLYNEQFFGPGTRLTVL.